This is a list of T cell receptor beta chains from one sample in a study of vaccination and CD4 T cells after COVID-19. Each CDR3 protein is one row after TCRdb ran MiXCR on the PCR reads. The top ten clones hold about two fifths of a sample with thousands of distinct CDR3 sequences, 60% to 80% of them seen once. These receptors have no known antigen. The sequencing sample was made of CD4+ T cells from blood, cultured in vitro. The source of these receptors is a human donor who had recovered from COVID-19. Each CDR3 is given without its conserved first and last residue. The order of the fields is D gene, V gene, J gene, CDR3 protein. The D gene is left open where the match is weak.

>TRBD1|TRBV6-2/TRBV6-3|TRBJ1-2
ASSRSTGDGGYT
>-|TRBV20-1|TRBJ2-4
SASLRENIQY
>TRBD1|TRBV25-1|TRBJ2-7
ASSDPGTATYEQY
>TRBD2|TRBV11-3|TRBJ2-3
ASSLSRGGTDTQY
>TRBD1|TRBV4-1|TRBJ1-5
ASSQDGTGSQPQH
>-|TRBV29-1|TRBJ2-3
SGRRGMGTDTQY
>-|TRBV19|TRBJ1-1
ASSSPGQSNTEAF
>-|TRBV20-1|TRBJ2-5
SARDPGPQETQY
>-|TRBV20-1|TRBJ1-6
SAEGTPNSPLH
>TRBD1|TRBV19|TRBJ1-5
ASSITGGFNQPQH
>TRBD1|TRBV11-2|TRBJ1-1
ASSLRQGGKLGGTEAF
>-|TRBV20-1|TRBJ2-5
SAIAKETQY
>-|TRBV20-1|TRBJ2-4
SASLGGPAGNIQY
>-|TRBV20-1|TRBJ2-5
SAQGGVQETQY
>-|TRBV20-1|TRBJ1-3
SASGPSGNTIY
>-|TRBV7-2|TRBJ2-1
ASSLGGGALSYNEQF
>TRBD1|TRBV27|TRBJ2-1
ASRQGTDNEQF
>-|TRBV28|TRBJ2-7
ASTLRRAGEQY
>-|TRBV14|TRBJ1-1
ASSQVPFRQARANTEAF
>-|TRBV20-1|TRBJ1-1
SASLGTGTEAF
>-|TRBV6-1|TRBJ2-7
ATQGRESGEQY
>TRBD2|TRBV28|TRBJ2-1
ASSPGTSGSSPF
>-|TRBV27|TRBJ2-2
ASSTRVVSGELF
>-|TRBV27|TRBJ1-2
ASNRFSYGYT
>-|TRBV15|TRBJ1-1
ATSRDSFEAF
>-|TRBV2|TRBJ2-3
ASSRTNRATDTQY
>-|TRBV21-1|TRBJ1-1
ASIQGRRTEAF
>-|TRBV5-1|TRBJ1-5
ASSLEGDENQPQH
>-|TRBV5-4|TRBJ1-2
ASSLIRNGNYGYT
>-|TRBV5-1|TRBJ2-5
ASSPMTRERETQY
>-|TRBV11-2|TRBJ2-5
ASSLGSQYQETQY
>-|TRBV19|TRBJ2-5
ASSIGSGNQGTQY
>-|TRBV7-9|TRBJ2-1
ASTRQDGGEQF
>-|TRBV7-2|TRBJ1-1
ASSLAPGESTEAF
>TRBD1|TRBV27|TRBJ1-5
ASSLEGASNQPQH
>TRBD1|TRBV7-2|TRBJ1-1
ASSYTGVTEAF